This T cell receptor (beta chain) was sequenced for a study of beta chain features in type 1 diabetes. This clone has only a few counts. Antigen unknown. CD45RO/CCR7/CD25/CD127/CD95/CD27 sorting isolated CD4+ naive, central memory, regulatory and stem cell-like memory cells. General study points: Cells carrying high TCR expression could end up over-represented when cDNA is sequenced. Shorter TCRB CDR3s, moderately but significantly so, marked every one of the four CD4+ subsets in Type 1 diabetes patients.

Expressed TCRB transcripts were sequenced after all isolated RNA was converted to cDNA. Only in-frame clones appear in the TCRdb table, and some are missing; sequencing was by immunoSEQ multiplex PCR. The sample contains about 150,000 clones, 10% of which appear only once. The CDR3 has 16 residues. Trimming cost V 5 bases and J 2 bases; bases outside gene matches: 7. Per the germline V gene, CDR1 is SGHVS and CDR2 is FNYEAQ. The receptor comes from a man younger than 35 in good health. Sample: naive CD4+ T cells from blood. The genes are TRBV7-6 and TRBJ2-3, with 10 bases matching TRBD1. The CDR3 region is CASSVRGTGVTDTQYF. The CDR3 region has the DNA TGTGCCAGCAGCGTTCGCGGGACAGGGGTCACAGATACGCAGTATTTT.